This TCR beta chain was observed in a study of T cells in Graves' hyperthyroidism and ophthalmopathy. General study results and limits: Researchers report that a 13 V-J model separated ophthalmopathy from stable hyperthyroidism.

Fresh 10 ml peripheral blood yielded PBMCs. With respect to this clonotype: Its antigen is not known.

The TCR beta CDR3 regions underwent amplification using RNA transcripts as the source. TCR CDR3 regions were first amplified by RT-PCR with HTBI primers. TCRdb analysed the multiplex PCR reads with MiXCR anew, one entry per CDR3 protein. Seen here are about 480,000 distinct CDR3 sequences, about 22% observed once, and the top ten hold 49%. Trimming pared 2 bases from V and 11 bases from J, leaving 21 bases between. Germline CDR1 and CDR2: DFQATT and SNEGSKA (reference sequence). The CDR3 is made up of 14 amino acids. This TCR derives from a woman in her 70s with Graves' ophthalmopathy. The V gene is TRBV20-1, the J gene TRBJ1-1, with D perhaps matching TRBD1 (6 bases). The sequenced sample consisted of blood. The CDR3 sequence: CSARMTRTAGGAFF. The CDR3 DNA reads as TGCAGTGCTAGAATGACAAGGACAGCTGGTGGTGCTTTCTTT.